This section outlines one T cell receptor (beta chain) sequence together with its context. Antigen: not known. Unique molecular identifiers were affixed to discrete cDNA molecules within the library. TCRdb reprocessed the 5' RACE reads via MiXCR and lists one record per CDR3 protein. The sample contains 120,000 to 150,000 distinct CDR3 sequences, around 4% of which appear only once. The data belong to a study of human T cells and chemical hapten exposure. Study summary: Slight volume differences across pooled libraries mainly accounted for varying per-sample TCR yields. Overall study findings and caveats: With regard to DPC sensitization, TCRs above 1 in 1000 frequency did not change.

The ends lost 8 bases at V and 8 bases at J; junction bases unmatched: 4. Germline V gene sequence: CDR1 MNHEY, CDR2 SVGEGT. This CDR3 is 12 amino acids long. It was from unfractionated whole blood that total RNA was extracted. This TCR was recovered from a female donor in good health. The V gene is TRBV6-2 or TRBV6-3, the J gene TRBJ1-2; 11 bases agree with TRBD1. CDR3 sequence reads: CASGQGARGYTF. The CDR3 DNA is TGTGCCAGCGGACAGGGGGCGCGCGGCTACACCTTC.